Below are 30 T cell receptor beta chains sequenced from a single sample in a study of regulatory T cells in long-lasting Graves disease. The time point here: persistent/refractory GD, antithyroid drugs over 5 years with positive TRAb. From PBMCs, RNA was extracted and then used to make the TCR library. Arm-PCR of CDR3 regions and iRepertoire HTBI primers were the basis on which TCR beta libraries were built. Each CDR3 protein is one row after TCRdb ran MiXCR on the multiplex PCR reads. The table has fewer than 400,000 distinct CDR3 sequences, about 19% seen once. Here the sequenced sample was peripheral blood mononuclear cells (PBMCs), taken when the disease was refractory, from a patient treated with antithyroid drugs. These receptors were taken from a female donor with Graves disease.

The CDR3 loop is CARTVGSGNTIYF. In DNA form, the CDR3 reads TGTGCCAGGACCGTGGGATCTGGAAACACCATATATTTT. This rearrangement joins TRBV2 to TRBJ1-3; D unresolved. The CDR3 has 13 amino acids. With 9 bases removed from V and 1 base from J, the gap between germline ends came to 10 bases. Germline CDR1 SNHLY, CDR2 FYNNEI.

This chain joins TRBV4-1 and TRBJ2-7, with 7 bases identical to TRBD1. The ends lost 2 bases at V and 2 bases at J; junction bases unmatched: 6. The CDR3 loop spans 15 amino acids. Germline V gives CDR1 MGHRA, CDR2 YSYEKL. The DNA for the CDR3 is TGCGCCAGCAGCCAATTACGGACAGGACCCTACGAGCAGTACTTC. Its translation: CASSQLRTGPYEQYF.

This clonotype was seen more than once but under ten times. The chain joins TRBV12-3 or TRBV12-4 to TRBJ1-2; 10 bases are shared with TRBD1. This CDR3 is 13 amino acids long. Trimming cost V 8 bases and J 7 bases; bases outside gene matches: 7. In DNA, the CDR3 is TGTGCCAGCTTACTTGGGACAGGGGCTGGCTACACCTTC. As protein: CASLLGTGAGYTF.

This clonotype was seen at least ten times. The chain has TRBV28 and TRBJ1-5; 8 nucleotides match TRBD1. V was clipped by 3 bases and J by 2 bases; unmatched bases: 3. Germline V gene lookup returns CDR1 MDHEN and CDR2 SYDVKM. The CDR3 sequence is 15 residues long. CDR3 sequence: CASSLVQGGNQPQHF. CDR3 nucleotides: TGTGCCAGCAGTTTGGTACAGGGGGGCAATCAGCCCCAGCATTTT.

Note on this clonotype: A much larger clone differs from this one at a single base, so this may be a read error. DNA for the CDR3: TGTTCCAGCAGCGGGGACCCCAATCAGCCCCAGCATTTT. Its translation is CSSSGDPNQPQHF. The gene calls are TRBV7-9 and TRBJ1-5; D may be TRBD1 (5 bases). CDR1 SEHNR and CDR2 FQNEAQ come from the germline V gene (reference sequence). The CDR3 runs 13 residues.

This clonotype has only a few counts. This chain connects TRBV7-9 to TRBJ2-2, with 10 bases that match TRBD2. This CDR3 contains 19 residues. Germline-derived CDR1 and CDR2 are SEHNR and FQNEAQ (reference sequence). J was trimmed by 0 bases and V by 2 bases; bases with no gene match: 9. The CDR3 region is CASSLPPGLAEPNTGELFF. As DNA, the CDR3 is TGTGCCAGCAGCTTACCCCCCGGACTAGCGGAGCCGAACACCGGGGAGCTGTTTTTT.

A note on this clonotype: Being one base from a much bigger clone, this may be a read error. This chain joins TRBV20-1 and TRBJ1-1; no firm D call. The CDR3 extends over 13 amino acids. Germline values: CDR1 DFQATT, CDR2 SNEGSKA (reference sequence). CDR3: CSARRGMNTETFF. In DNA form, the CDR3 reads TGCAGTGCCCGCCGAGGGATGAACACTGAAACTTTCTTT.

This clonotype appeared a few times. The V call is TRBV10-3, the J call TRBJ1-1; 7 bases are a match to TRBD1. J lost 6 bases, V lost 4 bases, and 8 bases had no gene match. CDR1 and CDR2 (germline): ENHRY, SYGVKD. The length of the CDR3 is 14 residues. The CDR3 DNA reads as TGTGCCATCAGTGGGGACAGCCGGCGGGCTGAAGCTTTCTTT. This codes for CAISGDSRRAEAFF.

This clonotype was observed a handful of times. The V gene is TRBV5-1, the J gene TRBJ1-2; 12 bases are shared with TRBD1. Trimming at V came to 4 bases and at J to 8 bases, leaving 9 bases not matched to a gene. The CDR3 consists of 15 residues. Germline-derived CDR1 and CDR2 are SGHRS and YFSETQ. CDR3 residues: CASSPEGTGGGGYTF. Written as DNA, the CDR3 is TGCGCCAGCAGCCCGGAGGGGACAGGGGGCGGAGGCTACACCTTC.

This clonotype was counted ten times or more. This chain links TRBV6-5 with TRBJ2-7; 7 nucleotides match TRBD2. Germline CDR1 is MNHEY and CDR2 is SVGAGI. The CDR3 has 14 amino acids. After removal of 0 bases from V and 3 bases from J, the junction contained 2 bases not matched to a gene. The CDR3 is CASSYSREDYEQYF. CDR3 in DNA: TGTGCCAGCAGTTACTCTCGGGAGGACTACGAGCAGTACTTC.

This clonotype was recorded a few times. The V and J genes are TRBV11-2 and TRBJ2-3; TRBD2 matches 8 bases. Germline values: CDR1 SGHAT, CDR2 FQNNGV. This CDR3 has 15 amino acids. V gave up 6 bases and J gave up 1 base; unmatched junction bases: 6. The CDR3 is CASRPSGRGTDTQYF. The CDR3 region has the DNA TGTGCCAGCAGACCGAGCGGGAGAGGCACAGATACGCAGTATTTT.

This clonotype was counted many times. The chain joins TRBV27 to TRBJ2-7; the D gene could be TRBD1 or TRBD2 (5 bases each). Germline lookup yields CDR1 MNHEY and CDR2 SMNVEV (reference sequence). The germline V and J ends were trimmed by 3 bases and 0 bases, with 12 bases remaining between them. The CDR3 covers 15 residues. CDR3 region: CASSFRGPSSYEQYF. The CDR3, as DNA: TGTGCCAGCAGTTTCCGGGGCCCATCCTCCTACGAGCAGTACTTC.

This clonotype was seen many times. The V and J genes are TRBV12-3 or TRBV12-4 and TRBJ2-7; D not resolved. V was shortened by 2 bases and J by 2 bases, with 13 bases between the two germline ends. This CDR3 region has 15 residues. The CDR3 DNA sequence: TGTGCCAGCAGTTTAACAGACCGAATACCCTACGAGCAGTACTTC. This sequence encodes CASSLTDRIPYEQYF.

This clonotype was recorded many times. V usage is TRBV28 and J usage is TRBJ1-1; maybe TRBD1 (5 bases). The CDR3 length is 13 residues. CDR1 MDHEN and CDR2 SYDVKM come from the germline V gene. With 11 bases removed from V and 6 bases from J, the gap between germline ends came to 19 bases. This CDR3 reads CAGRGQWGAEAFF. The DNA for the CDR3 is TGTGCCGGAAGAGGTCAGTGGGGCGCTGAAGCTTTCTTT.

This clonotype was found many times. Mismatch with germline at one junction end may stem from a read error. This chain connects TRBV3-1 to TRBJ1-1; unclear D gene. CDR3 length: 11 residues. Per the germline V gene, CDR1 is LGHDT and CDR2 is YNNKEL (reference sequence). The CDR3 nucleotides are TGCGCCAGCAGCACGAACACTGAAGCTTTCTTT. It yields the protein CASSTNTEAFF.

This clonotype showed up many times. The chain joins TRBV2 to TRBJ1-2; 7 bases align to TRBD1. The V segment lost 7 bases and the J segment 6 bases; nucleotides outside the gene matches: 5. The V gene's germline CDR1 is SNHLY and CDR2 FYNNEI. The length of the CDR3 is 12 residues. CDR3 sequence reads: CASKATGNGYTF. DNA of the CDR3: TGTGCCAGCAAGGCGACAGGGAATGGCTACACCTTC. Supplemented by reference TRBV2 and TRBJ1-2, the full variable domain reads EPEVTQTPSHQVTQMGQEVILRCVPISNHLYFYWYRQILGQKVEFLVSFYNNEISEKSEIFDDQFSVERPDGSNFTLKIRSTKLEDSAMYFCASKATGNGYTFGSGTRLTVV.

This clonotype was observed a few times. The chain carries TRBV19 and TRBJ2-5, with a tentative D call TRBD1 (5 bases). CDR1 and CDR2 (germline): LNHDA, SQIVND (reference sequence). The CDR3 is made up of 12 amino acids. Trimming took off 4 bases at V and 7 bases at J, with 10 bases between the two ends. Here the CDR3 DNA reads TGTGCCAGTAGTAGACCTACAGGGACCCAGTACTTC. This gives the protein CASSRPTGTQYF. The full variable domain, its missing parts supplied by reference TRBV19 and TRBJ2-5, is DGGITQSPKYLFRKEGQNVTLSCEQNLNHDAMYWYRQDPGQGLRLIYYSQIVNDFQKGDIAEGYSVSREKKESFPLTVTSAQKNPTAFYLCASSRPTGTQYFGPGTRLLVL.

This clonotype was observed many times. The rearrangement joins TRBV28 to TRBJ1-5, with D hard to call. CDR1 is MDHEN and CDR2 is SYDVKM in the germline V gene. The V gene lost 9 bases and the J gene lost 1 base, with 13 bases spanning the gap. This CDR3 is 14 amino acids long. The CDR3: CASFGEMSNQPQHF. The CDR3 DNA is TGTGCCAGTTTCGGGGAGATGAGCAATCAGCCCCAGCATTTT.

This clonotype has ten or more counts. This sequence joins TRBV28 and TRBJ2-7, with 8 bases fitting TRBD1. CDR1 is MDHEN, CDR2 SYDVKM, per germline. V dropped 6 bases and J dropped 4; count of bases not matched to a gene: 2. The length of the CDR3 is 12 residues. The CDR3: CASRGQAYEQYF. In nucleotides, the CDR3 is TGTGCCAGCAGGGGACAGGCATACGAGCAGTACTTC.

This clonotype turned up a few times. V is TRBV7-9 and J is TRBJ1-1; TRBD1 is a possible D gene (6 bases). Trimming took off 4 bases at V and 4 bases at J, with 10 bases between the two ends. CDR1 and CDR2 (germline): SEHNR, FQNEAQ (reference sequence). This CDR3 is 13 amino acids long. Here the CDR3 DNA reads TGTGCCAGCAGCTCTAAGACAGGCACTGAAGCTTTCTTT. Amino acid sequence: CASSSKTGTEAFF.

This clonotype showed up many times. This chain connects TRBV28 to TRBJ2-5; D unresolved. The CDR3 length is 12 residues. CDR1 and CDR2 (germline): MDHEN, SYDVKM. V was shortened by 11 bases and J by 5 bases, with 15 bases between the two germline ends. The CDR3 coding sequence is TGTGCCGCGAGTCAACGGACGGAGACCCAGTACTTC. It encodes CAASQRTETQYF.

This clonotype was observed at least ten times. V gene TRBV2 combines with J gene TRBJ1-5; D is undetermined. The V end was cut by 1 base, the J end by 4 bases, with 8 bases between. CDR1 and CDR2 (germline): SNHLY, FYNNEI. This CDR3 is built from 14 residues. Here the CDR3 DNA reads TGTGCCAGCAGTGAAGTGCCGGAGAATCAGCCCCAGCATTTT. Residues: CASSEVPENQPQHF.

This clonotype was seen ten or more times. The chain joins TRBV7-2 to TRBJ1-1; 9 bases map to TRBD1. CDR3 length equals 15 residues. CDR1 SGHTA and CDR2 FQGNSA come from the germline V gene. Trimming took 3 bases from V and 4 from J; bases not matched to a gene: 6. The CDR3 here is CASSLVQGAGTEAFF. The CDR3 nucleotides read TGTGCCAGCAGCTTGGTACAGGGGGCAGGCACTGAAGCTTTCTTT.

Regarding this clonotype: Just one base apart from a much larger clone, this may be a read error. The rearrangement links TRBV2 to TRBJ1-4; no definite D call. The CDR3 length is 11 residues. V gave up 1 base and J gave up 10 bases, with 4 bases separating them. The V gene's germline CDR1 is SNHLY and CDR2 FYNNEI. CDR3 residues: CASSEDVKLFF. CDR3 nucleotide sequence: TGTGCCAGCAGTGAAGACGTAAAACTGTTTTTT.

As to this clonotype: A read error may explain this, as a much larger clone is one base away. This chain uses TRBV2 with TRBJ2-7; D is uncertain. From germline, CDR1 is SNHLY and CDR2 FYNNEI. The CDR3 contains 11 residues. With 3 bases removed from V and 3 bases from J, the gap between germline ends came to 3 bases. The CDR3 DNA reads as TGTGCCAGCAGTGACGGCTACGAGCAGTACTTC. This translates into CASSDGYEQYF.

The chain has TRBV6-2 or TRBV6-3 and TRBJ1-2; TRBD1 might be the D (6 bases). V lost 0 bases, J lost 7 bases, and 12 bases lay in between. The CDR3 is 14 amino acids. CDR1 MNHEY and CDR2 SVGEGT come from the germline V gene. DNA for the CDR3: TGTGCCAGCAGTTACTCGTCAGGGGTTGGTGGCTACACCTTC. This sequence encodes CASSYSSGVGGYTF.

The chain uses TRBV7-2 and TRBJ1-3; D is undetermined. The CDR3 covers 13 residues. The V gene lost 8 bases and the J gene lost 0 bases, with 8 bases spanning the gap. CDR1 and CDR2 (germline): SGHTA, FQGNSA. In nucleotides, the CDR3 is TGTGCCAGCGAGCCTGGCTCTGGAAACACCATATATTTT. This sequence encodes CASEPGSGNTIYF. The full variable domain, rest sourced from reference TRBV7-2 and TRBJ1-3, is GAGVSQSPSNKVTEKGKDVELRCDPISGHTALYWYRQSLGQGLEFLIYFQGNSAPDKSGLPSDRFSAERTGGSVSTLTIQRTQQEDSAVYLCASEPGSGNTIYFGEGSWLTVV.

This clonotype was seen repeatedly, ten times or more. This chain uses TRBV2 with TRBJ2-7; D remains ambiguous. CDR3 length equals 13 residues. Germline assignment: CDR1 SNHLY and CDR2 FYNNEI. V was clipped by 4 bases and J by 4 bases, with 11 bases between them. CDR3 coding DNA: TGTGCCAGCAGTGGGGGTGTAGGGTACGAGCAGTACTTC. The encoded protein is CASSGGVGYEQYF.

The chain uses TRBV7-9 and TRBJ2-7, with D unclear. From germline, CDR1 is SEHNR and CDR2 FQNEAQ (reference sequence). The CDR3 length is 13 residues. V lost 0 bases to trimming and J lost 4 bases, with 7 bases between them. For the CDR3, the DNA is TGTGCCAGCAGCTTAGCTGGAATATACGAGCAGTACTTC. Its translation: CASSLAGIYEQYF.

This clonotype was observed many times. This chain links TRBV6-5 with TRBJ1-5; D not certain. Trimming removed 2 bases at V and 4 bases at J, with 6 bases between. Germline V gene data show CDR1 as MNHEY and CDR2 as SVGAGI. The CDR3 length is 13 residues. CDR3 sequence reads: CASSYGGNQPQHF. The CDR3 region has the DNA TGTGCCAGCAGTTACGGAGGGAATCAGCCCCAGCATTTT.